This paragraph reports one T cell receptor (beta chain). This entry belongs to a study of blood T cell repertoires in COVID-19. Turning to the study itself: Spain, Italy and the United States supplied samples that represented acute and convalescent COVID-19. Nucleic acid was either cDNA or gDNA, and it came from T cells, B-cell-depleted T cells, or PBMCs.

The V and J ends lost 5 bases and 0 bases, in that order; junction bases with no gene match: 16. The CDR3 runs 20 residues. Germline CDR1 is SGHVS and CDR2 is FNYEAQ. The data were produced by immunoSEQ multiplex PCR, yet TCRdb's version contains in-frame clones alone and is incomplete. The sample has roughly 100,000 clones; roughly 89% are singletons. The chain couples TRBV7-6 to TRBJ2-6; 7 bases line up with TRBD1. Sequencing input: peripheral blood. The sequence derives from a human donor in a cohort sampled during active COVID-19. CDR3 DNA sequence: TGTGCCAGCAGCCCCGTTCTGGGGGACAGACACCCCTCTGGGGCCAACGTCCTGACTTTC. Amino acids: CASSPVLGDRHPSGANVLTF. Based on the CDR3 plus reference TRBV7-6 and TRBJ2-6, the full variable domain is GAGVSQSPRYKVTKRGQDVALRCDPISGHVSLYWYRQALGQGPEFLTYFNYEAQQDKSGLPNDRFSAERPEGSISTLTIQRTEQRDSAMYRCASSPVLGDRHPSGANVLTFGAGSRLTVL.